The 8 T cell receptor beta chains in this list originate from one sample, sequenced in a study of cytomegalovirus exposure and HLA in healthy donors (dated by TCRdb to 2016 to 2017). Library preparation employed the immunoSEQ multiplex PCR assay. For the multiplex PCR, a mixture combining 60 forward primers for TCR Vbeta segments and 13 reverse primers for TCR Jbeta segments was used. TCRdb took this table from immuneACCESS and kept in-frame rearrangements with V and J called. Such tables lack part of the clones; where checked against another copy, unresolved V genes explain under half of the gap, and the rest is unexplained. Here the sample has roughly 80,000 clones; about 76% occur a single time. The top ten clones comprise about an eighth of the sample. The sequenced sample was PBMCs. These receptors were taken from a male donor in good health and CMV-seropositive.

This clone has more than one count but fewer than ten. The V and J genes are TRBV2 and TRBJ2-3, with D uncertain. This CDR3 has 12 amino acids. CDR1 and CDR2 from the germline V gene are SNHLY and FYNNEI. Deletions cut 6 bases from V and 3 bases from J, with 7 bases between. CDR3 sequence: CASSYGTDTQYF. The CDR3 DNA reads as TGTGCCAGCAGCTACGGGACAGATACGCAGTATTTT.

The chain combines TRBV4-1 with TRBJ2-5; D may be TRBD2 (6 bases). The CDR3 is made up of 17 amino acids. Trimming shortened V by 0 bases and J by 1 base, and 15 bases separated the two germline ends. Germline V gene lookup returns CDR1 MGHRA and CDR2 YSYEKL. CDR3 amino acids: CASSQDLRGRSQETQYF. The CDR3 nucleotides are TGCGCCAGCAGCCAAGATCTCCGAGGGAGGTCCCAAGAGACCCAGTACTTC.

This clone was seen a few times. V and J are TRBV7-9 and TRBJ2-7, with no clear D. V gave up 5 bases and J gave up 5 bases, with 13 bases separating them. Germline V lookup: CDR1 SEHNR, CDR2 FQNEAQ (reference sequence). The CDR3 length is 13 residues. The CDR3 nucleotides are TGTGCCAGCAGCCCCCGCGTGTCTGACGAGCAGTACTTC. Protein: CASSPRVSDEQYF.

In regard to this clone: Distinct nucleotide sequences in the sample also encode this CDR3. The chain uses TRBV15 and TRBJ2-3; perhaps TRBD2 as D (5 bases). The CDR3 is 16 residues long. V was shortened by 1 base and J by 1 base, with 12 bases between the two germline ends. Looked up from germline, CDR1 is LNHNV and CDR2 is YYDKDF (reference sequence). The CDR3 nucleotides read TGTGCCACCAGCAGAGCTACGGGGAGCGGCACAGATACGCAGTATTTT. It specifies CATSRATGSGTDTQYF.

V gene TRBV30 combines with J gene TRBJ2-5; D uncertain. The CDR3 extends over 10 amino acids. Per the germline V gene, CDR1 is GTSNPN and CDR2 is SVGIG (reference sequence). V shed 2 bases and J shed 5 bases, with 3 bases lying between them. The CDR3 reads CAWSRETQYF. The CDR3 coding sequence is TGTGCCTGGAGTCGGGAGACCCAGTACTTC.

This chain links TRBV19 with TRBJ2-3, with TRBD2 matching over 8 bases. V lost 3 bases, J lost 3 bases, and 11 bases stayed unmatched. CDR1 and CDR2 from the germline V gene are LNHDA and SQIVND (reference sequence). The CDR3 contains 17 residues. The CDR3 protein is CASSMVPPGGTTDTQYF. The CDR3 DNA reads TGTGCCAGTAGTATGGTTCCTCCGGGAGGGACGACAGATACGCAGTATTTT.

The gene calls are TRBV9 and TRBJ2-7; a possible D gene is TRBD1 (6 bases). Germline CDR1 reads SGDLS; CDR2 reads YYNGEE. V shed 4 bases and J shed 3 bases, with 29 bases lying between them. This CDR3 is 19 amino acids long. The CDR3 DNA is TGTGCCAGCAGCTCACGCCACAGGGCCCCCCATCCCCCTCTCTACGAGCAGTACTTC. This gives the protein CASSSRHRAPHPPLYEQYF.

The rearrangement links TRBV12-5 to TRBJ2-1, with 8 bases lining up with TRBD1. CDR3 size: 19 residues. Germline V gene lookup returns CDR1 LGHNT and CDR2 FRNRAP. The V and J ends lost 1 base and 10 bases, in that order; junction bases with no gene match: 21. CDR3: CASGLGTGMGNGRVFEQFF. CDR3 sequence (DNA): TGTGCTAGTGGTTTGGGGACAGGGATGGGGAACGGGAGAGTATTCGAGCAGTTCTTC.